The table lists the clone carrying this T cell receptor beta chain with many counts. Its target is unknown. Amplification yielded TCR beta CDR3 regions, with RNA transcripts as the source. A first-round RT-PCR of the TCR CDR3 used the HTBI primer set. Using its own MiXCR run on the multiplex PCR reads, TCRdb lists one record per CDR3 protein. Of approximately 320,000 distinct CDR3 sequences listed, roughly 15% are singletons. Clinical symptoms, serum thyroxine and TRAb, thyroid ultrasound and orbital computed tomography together formed the diagnostic basis. This sample stems from a study of T cells in Graves' hyperthyroidism and ophthalmopathy. Whole-study results and caveats: Ophthalmopathy was predicted by the model a median of about 6.7 months ahead of onset.

This TCR was sampled from a man aged 25 to 40 with Graves' hyperthyroidism. Sequenced sample: blood.

The CDR3 DNA follows: TGCAGTGCAGAAAGGGTGGGAGGTGACACCGGGGAGCTGTTTTTT. Translation: CSAERVGGDTGELFF. The chain carries TRBV20-1 and TRBJ2-2; tentative D call: TRBD2 (6 bases). CDR1 is DFQATT and CDR2 is SNEGSKA in the germline V gene (reference sequence). The CDR3 is 15 amino acids. Deletions cut 6 bases from V and 3 bases from J, with 17 bases between.